This passage covers 15 T cell receptor beta chains from one sample sequenced in a study of cytomegalovirus exposure and HLA in healthy donors. With 60 Vbeta and 13 Jbeta primers, the PCR was carried out. TCRdb's table, derived via immunoSEQ multiplex PCR, lists solely in-frame clones and lacks some. This listing includes around 200,000 clones. The sample was PBMCs. The receptors shown here come from a woman in her thirties in good health and CMV-seropositive.

This chain connects TRBV11-2 to TRBJ1-3; D is unclear. The germline CDR1 and CDR2 sequences are SGHAT and FQNNGV. The CDR3 has 14 residues. V lost 2 bases and J lost 4, with 9 bases in between. The CDR3 DNA reads as TGTGCCAGCAGCTTATCCGGGAACGGAAACACCATATATTTT. Translated: CASSLSGNGNTIYF. The variable domain in full, with the rest retrieved from reference TRBV11-2 and TRBJ1-3, is EAGVAQSPRYKIIEKRQSVAFWCNPISGHATLYWYQQILGQGPKLLIQFQNNGVVDDSQLPKDRFSAERLKGVDSTLKIQPAKLEDSAVYLCASSLSGNGNTIYFGEGSWLTVV.

The V call is TRBV9, the J call TRBJ1-2, with TRBD1 matching over 11 bases. The V and J ends lost 2 bases and 2 bases, in that order; junction bases with no gene match: 5. The CDR3 is made up of 16 amino acids. Germline CDR1 and CDR2: SGDLS and YYNGEE. The CDR3 bases are TGTGCCAGCAGCGTTTTCCGGGACAGGGGGAACTATGGCTACACCTTC. Translation: CASSVFRDRGNYGYTF.

Comment on this clone: An end of the junction differs from the germline gene, which may be a read error. This sequence joins TRBV2 and TRBJ1-6; 8 bases align to TRBD1. CDR3 size: 18 residues. The germline CDR1 and CDR2 sequences are SNHLY and FYNNEI. The CDR3 DNA is TGTGCCAGCAGCGGGTCCCTGGACAGGGTCTCCTCTAATTCACCCCTCCACTTT. This translates into CASSGSLDRVSSNSPLHF.

The gene calls are TRBV6-6 and TRBJ2-5, with 8 bases matching TRBD2. V lost 0 bases and J lost 5; bases outside the gene matches: 8. CDR1 is MNHNY and CDR2 is SVGAGI in the germline V gene (reference sequence). There are 16 residues in the CDR3. The CDR3 sequence: CASSYSVAGGGETQYF. The CDR3 region has the DNA TGTGCCAGCAGTTACTCGGTTGCGGGAGGCGGTGAGACCCAGTACTTC.

Here the CDR3 DNA reads TGTGCCAGCAGCGTGGCCGCTCCAGATACGCAGTATTTT. Encoded protein: CASSVAAPDTQYF. This sequence joins TRBV9 and TRBJ2-3; D gene unclear. This CDR3 is 13 amino acids long. The germline V gene has CDR1 SGDLS and CDR2 YYNGEE. V lost 2 bases and J lost 4, with 8 bases in between.

About this clone itself: The sample has other DNA sequences that encode this CDR3 too. The rearrangement joins TRBV18 to TRBJ1-5; 9 bases match TRBD1. The V gene end was trimmed by 6 bases and the J gene end by 4 bases; junction bases not matched to a gene: 4. Germline CDR1 KGHSH, CDR2 LQKENI. CDR3 length: 14 amino acids. The CDR3 DNA sequence: TGTGCCAGCTCGCGACAGGGGGGAAATCAGCCCCAGCATTTT. Its translation: CASSRQGGNQPQHF.

V and J are TRBV7-2 and TRBJ1-5; D might be TRBD1 (6 bases). V was clipped by 5 bases and J by 3 bases, with 14 bases between them. This CDR3 has 15 residues. Looked up from germline, CDR1 is SGHTA and CDR2 is FQGNSA. The CDR3 DNA reads TGTGCCAGCAGCCTCGTCGGACAGAACAATCAGCCCCAGCATTTT. Translated, it gives CASSLVGQNNQPQHF.

This chain uses TRBV7-2 with TRBJ1-3, with a tentative D call TRBD1 (5 bases). From germline, CDR1 is SGHTA and CDR2 FQGNSA. CDR3 length equals 16 residues. Trimming took off 5 bases at V and 3 bases at J, with 17 bases between the two ends. The CDR3 sequence: CASSPSWGVGGNTIYF. CDR3 nucleotide sequence: TGTGCCAGCAGCCCCAGTTGGGGGGTCGGTGGAAACACCATATATTTT.

The chain links TRBV25-1 to TRBJ2-1; D possibly corresponds to TRBD2 (6 bases). V lost 11 bases and J lost 0, with 11 bases in between. Germline V gene lookup returns CDR1 MGHDK and CDR2 SYGVNS. There are 13 residues in the CDR3. The CDR3 is CAGPGSSYNEQFF. The CDR3 DNA follows: TGTGCCGGCCCCGGGAGCTCCTACAATGAGCAGTTCTTC.

The genes are TRBV13 and TRBJ1-5; TRBD1 might be the D (5 bases). The CDR3 sequence is 14 residues long. Trimming shortened V by 1 base and J by 5 bases, and 9 bases separated the two germline ends. CDR1 PRHDT and CDR2 FYEKMQ come from the germline V gene (reference sequence). This CDR3 is CASSLAGPDQPQHF. The CDR3 nucleotides are TGTGCCAGCAGCTTAGCAGGGCCAGATCAGCCCCAGCATTTT.

The V call is TRBV28, the J call TRBJ1-1; D is unresolved. Germline V gene sequence: CDR1 MDHEN, CDR2 SYDVKM. This CDR3 is built from 13 residues. The germline V and J ends were trimmed by 7 bases and 1 base, with 10 bases remaining between them. The CDR3 coding sequence is TGTGCCAGCAACCGGGCGGGGAACACTGAAGCTTTCTTT. It specifies CASNRAGNTEAFF.

The rearrangement joins TRBV5-1 to TRBJ2-4; D perhaps matches TRBD1 (5 bases). Trimming shortened V by 6 bases and J by 0 bases, and 19 bases separated the two germline ends. CDR3 size: 17 residues. CDR1 is SGHRS, CDR2 YFSETQ, per germline. The CDR3 spells CASTPYLTDLAKNIQYF. In DNA form, the CDR3 reads TGCGCCAGCACTCCCTACCTGACAGATCTAGCCAAAAACATTCAGTACTTC.

The chain carries TRBV5-1 and TRBJ2-7, with a possible D match to TRBD2 (6 bases). The CDR3 has 16 amino acids. With 0 bases removed from V and 3 bases from J, the gap between germline ends came to 16 bases. Germline CDR1 SGHRS, CDR2 YFSETQ. The chain's CDR3 is CASSLARDSRRYEQYF. DNA for the CDR3: TGCGCCAGCAGCTTGGCGCGGGACTCCCGGCGCTACGAGCAGTACTTC.

The chain carries TRBV6-5 and TRBJ2-7; 10 nucleotides agree with TRBD1. This CDR3 has 12 residues. Germline V gene sequence: CDR1 MNHEY, CDR2 SVGAGI. J gave up 11 bases and V 6 bases, and 7 bases lay outside the gene matches. CDR3 sequence: CASRAGQGSKYF. The CDR3 nucleotides are TGTGCCAGCAGGGCGGGACAGGGGTCGAAGTACTTC.

The chain recombines TRBV7-9 with TRBJ2-1, with 14 positions matching TRBD2. The CDR3 has 15 amino acids. The germline V gene encodes CDR1 SEHNR and CDR2 FQNEAQ (reference sequence). Losses at the gene ends were 5 bases for V and 8 bases for J; bases not matched to a gene: 5. The CDR3 loop reads CASSRLAGGRYEQFF. For the CDR3, the DNA is TGTGCCAGCAGCAGACTAGCGGGAGGGCGGTATGAGCAGTTCTTC.